This is a list of T cell receptor beta chains from one sample in a study of cytomegalovirus exposure and HLA in healthy donors. Generated by immunoSEQ multiplex PCR, the TCRdb table keeps only in-frame clones and is missing some. Recorded here are some 130,000 clones; the top ten clones represent 1.5% to 2%. Sequencing was carried out using PBMCs. The source of these receptors is a man between 18 and 35 years old in good health and CMV-seronegative. CDR3s include the opening cysteine and the closing phenylalanine or tryptophan. A D gene is named only where the DNA matches it firmly.

>TRBD2|TRBV4-3|TRBJ2-3
CASSQDSASGGANTQYF
TGCGCCAGCAGCCAAGATTCGGCTAGCGGGGGGGCAAATACGCAGTATTTT
>TRBD1|TRBV23-1|TRBJ2-5
CASSRRDRYQETQYF
TGCGCCAGCAGCCGACGGGACAGGTACCAAGAGACCCAGTACTTC
>TRBD2|TRBV6-5|TRBJ2-4
CASSIGLAGNIQYF
TGTGCCAGCAGTATCGGACTAGCGGGCAACATTCAGTACTTC
>TRBD1|TRBV6-1|TRBJ2-1
CASSAGQGLYEQFF
TGTGCCAGCAGTGCAGGACAGGGATTGTATGAGCAGTTCTTC
>TRBD1|TRBV5-1|TRBJ1-2
CASSIGTGIGYTF
TGCGCCAGCAGCATCGGGACAGGGATTGGCTACACCTTC
>TRBD1|TRBV7-9|TRBJ1-4
CASSSRDRGDEKLFF
TGTGCCAGCAGCTCAAGAGACAGGGGAGATGAAAAACTGTTTTTT
>-|TRBV10-3|TRBJ2-1
CAIRTPGSNNEQFF
TGTGCCATCAGGACACCGGGATCCAACAATGAGCAGTTCTTC
>-|TRBV6-5|TRBJ1-1
CASSYATVTGNTEAFF
TGTGCCAGCAGTTACGCAACTGTAACAGGGAACACTGAAGCTTTCTTT
>TRBD1|TRBV5-6|TRBJ2-7
CASSFVAGGARRYEQYF
TGTGCCAGCAGCTTCGTGGCAGGGGGCGCGAGGAGGTACGAGCAGTACTTC
>-|TRBV18|TRBJ2-5
CASSPPTHETQYF
TGTGCCAGCTCACCACCAACTCATGAGACCCAGTACTTC
>-|TRBV7-9|TRBJ1-1
CAGREVGRTEAFF
TGTGCCGGACGGGAGGTGGGGCGCACTGAAGCTTTCTTT
>-|TRBV6-6|TRBJ2-1
CASSYGQGGYNEQFF
TGTGCCAGCAGTTACGGTCAGGGTGGCTACAATGAGCAGTTCTTC
>-|TRBV9|TRBJ1-1
CASSGRGRINTEAFF
TGTGCCAGCAGCGGGCGGGGACGGATAAACACTGAAGCTTTCTTT
>-|TRBV28|TRBJ2-7
CASSIVYEQYF
TGTGCCAGCAGTATAGTCTACGAGCAGTACTTC
>TRBD2|TRBV29-1|TRBJ2-3
CSVEGPSGGTTDTQYF
TGCAGCGTTGAGGGGCCTAGCGGGGGGACCACAGATACGCAGTATTTT
>-|TRBV5-4|TRBJ1-1
CASSLVWGDTEAFF
TGTGCCAGCAGCTTGGTTTGGGGGGACACTGAAGCTTTCTTT
>TRBD2|TRBV7-8|TRBJ2-1
CASSLVSAGAFIGNEQFF
TGTGCCAGCAGCTTAGTATCCGCGGGAGCCTTTATAGGCAATGAGCAGTTCTTC
>-|TRBV20-1|TRBJ2-5
CSADGEETQYF
TGCAGCGCCGATGGGGAGGAGACCCAGTACTTC
>TRBD1|TRBV7-2|TRBJ1-5
CASSLAGTGSYQPQHF
TGTGCCAGCAGCTTAGCCGGGACAGGGTCTTATCAGCCCCAGCATTTT
>-|TRBV6-1|TRBJ2-3
CASNEASTDTQYF
TGTGCCAGCAATGAGGCTAGCACAGATACGCAGTATTTT
>TRBD1|TRBV7-7|TRBJ2-2
CASSPGTGRSGELFF
TGTGCCAGCAGCCCCGGGACAGGGAGGTCCGGGGAGCTGTTTTTT
>-|TRBV4-3|TRBJ2-7
CASSQAPSSYEQYF
TGCGCCAGCAGCCAAGCGCCGAGCTCCTACGAGCAGTACTTC
>TRBD1|TRBV7-3|TRBJ1-2
CASSSKPGQFIAF
TGTGCCAGCAGCTCTAAACCGGGACAGTTTATAGCCTTC
>TRBD1|TRBV11-3|TRBJ2-7
CASSLEQGRSYEQYF
TGTGCCAGCAGCTTAGAACAGGGGCGCTCCTACGAGCAGTACTTC
>TRBD1|TRBV6-1|TRBJ1-5
CASREDRNSNQPQHF
TGTGCCAGCAGGGAGGACAGGAACAGCAATCAGCCCCAGCATTTT
>TRBD2|TRBV29-1|TRBJ2-3
CSVAKGLAGADTQYF
TGCAGCGTGGCCAAGGGACTAGCGGGAGCAGATACGCAGTATTTT
>-|TRBV10-3|TRBJ1-5
CAISESTEGRQPQHF
TGTGCCATCAGTGAGTCGACGGAGGGCAGGCAGCCCCAGCATTTT
>TRBD1|TRBV27|TRBJ1-2
CASSLPRQGANYGYTF
TGTGCCAGCAGTCTACCCAGACAGGGGGCGAACTATGGCTACACCTTC
>-|TRBV7-2|TRBJ2-3
CASSLGASTDTQYF
TGTGCCAGCAGCTTGGGGGCCAGCACAGATACGCAGTATTTT
>TRBD1|TRBV7-2|TRBJ2-5
CASSYGQGRQETQYF
TGTGCCAGCAGTTACGGACAGGGGCGACAAGAGACCCAGTACTTC
>TRBD2|TRBV10-3|TRBJ2-7
CAISLGGDGFYEQYF
TGTGCCATCAGCCTGGGAGGGGATGGGTTCTACGAGCAGTACTTC
>-|TRBV7-2|TRBJ1-5
CASSLWGRNQPQHF
TGTGCCAGCAGCTTATGGGGCCGGAATCAGCCCCAGCATTTT
>TRBD1|TRBV6-5|TRBJ2-2
CASSWDRVATGELFF
TGTGCCAGCAGTTGGGACAGGGTAGCTACCGGGGAGCTGTTTTTT
>TRBD1|TRBV28|TRBJ2-7
CASSPGTGDYEQYF
TGTGCCAGCAGTCCAGGGACAGGGGACTACGAGCAGTACTTC
>TRBD2|TRBV18|TRBJ2-5
CASSPIAGQQETQYF
TGTGCCAGCTCACCCATAGCGGGGCAACAAGAGACCCAGTACTTC
>TRBD1|TRBV7-2|TRBJ1-5
CASSLTTGDNQPQHF
TGTGCCAGCAGCTTAACGACAGGGGATAATCAGCCCCAGCATTTT
>TRBD2|TRBV5-1|TRBJ2-1
CASSDGTSGPYNEQFF
TGCGCCAGCAGCGATGGGACTAGCGGGCCATACAATGAGCAGTTCTTC
>TRBD2|TRBV5-8|TRBJ2-5
CASRKRSGVEETQYF
TGTGCCAGCAGAAAGCGAAGCGGGGTGGAAGAGACCCAGTACTTC
>-|TRBV5-1|TRBJ2-7
CASSLDRSIGDEQYF
TGCGCCAGCAGCTTAGACAGGAGTATAGGGGACGAGCAGTACTTC
>TRBD1|TRBV27|TRBJ1-2
CASSLSGTGGKKGGYTF
TGTGCCAGCAGTTTATCGGGGACAGGGGGCAAGAAGGGTGGCTACACCTTC
>TRBD1|TRBV9|TRBJ1-6
CASSVEGARSPLHF
TGTGCCAGCAGCGTAGAGGGGGCTCGTTCACCCCTCCACTTT
>-|TRBV7-2|TRBJ1-5
CASSLVGAGSISNQPQHF
TGTGCCAGCAGCTTAGTCGGCGCAGGGTCGATTAGCAATCAGCCCCAGCATTTT
>TRBD2|TRBV9|TRBJ2-7
CASSVAGLGRGEQYF
TGTGCCAGCAGCGTAGCAGGACTAGGGCGGGGGGAGCAGTACTTC
>-|TRBV5-1|TRBJ1-6
CASSLRGPGLNSPLHF
TGCGCCAGCAGCTTGAGAGGTCCTGGCCTGAATTCACCCCTCCACTTT
>-|TRBV15|TRBJ1-3
CATSRARGSGNTIYF
TGTGCCACCAGCAGAGCCAGGGGATCTGGAAACACCATATATTTT
>-|TRBV9|TRBJ2-5
CASSEITGGVETQYF
TGTGCCAGCAGCGAGATCACAGGGGGGGTAGAGACCCAGTACTTC
>TRBD2|TRBV7-9|TRBJ2-3
CASSLATSEAPDTQYF
TGTGCCAGCAGCTTAGCGACTAGCGAGGCCCCAGATACGCAGTATTTT
>-|TRBV4-2|TRBJ2-5
CASSQEFLKTQYF
TGTGCCAGCAGCCAAGAGTTTTTAAAGACCCAGTACTTC
>TRBD2|TRBV7-9|TRBJ2-5
CASSLATGGGALETQYF
TGTGCCAGCAGCTTAGCGACTGGCGGGGGGGCCTTAGAGACCCAGTACTTC
>TRBD1|TRBV4-3|TRBJ2-7
CASSFTGTGSSYEQYF
TGCGCCAGCAGCTTCACCGGGACAGGGAGCTCCTACGAGCAGTACTTC
>-|TRBV19|TRBJ2-7
CATGDAGRSYEQYF
TGTGCCACCGGAGACGCGGGACGGTCCTACGAGCAGTACTTC
>TRBD1|TRBV30|TRBJ1-1
CAWLKRTGDSEAFF
TGTGCCTGGCTAAAAAGGACAGGGGATTCTGAAGCTTTCTTT
>TRBD1|TRBV6-5|TRBJ1-5
CASREGAVNQPQHF
TGTGCCAGCCGCGAGGGGGCGGTCAATCAGCCCCAGCATTTT
>-|TRBV9|TRBJ2-5
CASSAQLGRETQYF
TGTGCCAGCAGCGCACAACTGGGGCGGGAGACCCAGTACTTC
>-|TRBV6-5|TRBJ1-1
CASSYSHLMNTEAFF
TGTGCCAGCAGTTACTCCCACTTAATGAACACTGAAGCTTTCTTT
>-|TRBV28|TRBJ1-5
CASSSGIQPQHF
TGTGCCAGCAGTTCGGGGATTCAGCCCCAGCATTTT